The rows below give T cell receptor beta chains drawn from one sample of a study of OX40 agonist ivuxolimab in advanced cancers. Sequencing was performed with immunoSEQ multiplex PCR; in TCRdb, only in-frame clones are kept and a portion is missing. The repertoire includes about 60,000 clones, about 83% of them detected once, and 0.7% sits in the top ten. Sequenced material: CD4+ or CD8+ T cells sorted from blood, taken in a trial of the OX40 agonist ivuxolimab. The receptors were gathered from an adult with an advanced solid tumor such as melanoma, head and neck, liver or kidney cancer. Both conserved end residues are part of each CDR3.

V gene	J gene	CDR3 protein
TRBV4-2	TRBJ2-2	CASSQEKRGTGELFF
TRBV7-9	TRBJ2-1	CASSRTSGSGDEQFF
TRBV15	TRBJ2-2	CATSRVRDFGELFF
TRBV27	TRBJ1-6	CASSLLGWNSGVDNSPPHF
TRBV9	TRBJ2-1	CASSVAGGTPTYNEQFF
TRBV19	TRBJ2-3	CASSIAISTDTQYF
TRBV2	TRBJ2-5	CASNLGPETQYF
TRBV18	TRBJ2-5	CASSPRQGQGETQYF
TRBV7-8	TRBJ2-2	CASSHRGQTFAPTGELFF
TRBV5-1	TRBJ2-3	CASSFSAGSPSTDTQYF
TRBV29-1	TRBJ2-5	CSGREETQYF
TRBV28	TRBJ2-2	CASSPRGELFF
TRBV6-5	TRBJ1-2	CASRAGTFNYGYTF
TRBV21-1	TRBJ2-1	CASSMKWQGASCGEQFF
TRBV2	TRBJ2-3	CASSEGTGYAGDTQYF
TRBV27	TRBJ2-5	CASSVLAGGETQYF
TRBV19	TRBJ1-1	CASSGDRYYEAFF
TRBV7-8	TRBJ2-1	CASSFRKLAGGREQFF
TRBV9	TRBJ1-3	CASSVGLSGNTIYF
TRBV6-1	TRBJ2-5	CASSPGGAGQETQYF
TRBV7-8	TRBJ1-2	CASSFQGPSNYGYTF
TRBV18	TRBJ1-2	CASSVGQGDSYTF
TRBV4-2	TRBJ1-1	CASRVNTEAFF
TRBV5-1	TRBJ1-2	CASSLTPANYGYTF
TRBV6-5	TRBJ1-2	CASSYSGDGYTF
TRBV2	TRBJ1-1	CASRQYSRIMNTEAFF
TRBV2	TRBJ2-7	CASRQSSSYEQYF
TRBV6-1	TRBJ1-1	CASSVWEGLGSTEAFF
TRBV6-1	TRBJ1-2	CASSVALGGGSYGYTF
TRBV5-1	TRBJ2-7	CASSLGLAATYEQYF
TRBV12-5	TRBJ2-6	CASGLYTGANISSGANVLTF
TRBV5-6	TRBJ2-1	CASSVHSSYNEQFF
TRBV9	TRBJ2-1	CASSVVGGGGNEQFF
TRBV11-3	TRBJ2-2	CASSSQRDPGELFF
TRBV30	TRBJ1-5	CAWSDGLHQPQHF
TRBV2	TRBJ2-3	CASSEHGGLAAGVDTQYF
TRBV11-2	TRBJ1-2	CASSTRVYGYTF
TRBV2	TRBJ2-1	CASSKVTSGYNEQFF
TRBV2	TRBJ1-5	CASIPSRGGNQPQHF
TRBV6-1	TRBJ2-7	CASSRLAGELHEQYF
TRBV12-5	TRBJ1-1	CASGLVPNTEAFF
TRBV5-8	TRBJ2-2	CASSRALGVNTGELFF
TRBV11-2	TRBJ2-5	CASSPGVQETQYF
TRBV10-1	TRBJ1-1	CASSESPPRGSFF
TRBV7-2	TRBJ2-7	CASSLSLAGGLYEQYF
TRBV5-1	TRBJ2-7	CASSSQPAGDPYEQYF
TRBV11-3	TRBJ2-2	CASSQQGETGELFF
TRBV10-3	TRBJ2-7	CAISLNAMGNTFNEQYF
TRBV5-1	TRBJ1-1	CASSFGDRGGHAEAFF